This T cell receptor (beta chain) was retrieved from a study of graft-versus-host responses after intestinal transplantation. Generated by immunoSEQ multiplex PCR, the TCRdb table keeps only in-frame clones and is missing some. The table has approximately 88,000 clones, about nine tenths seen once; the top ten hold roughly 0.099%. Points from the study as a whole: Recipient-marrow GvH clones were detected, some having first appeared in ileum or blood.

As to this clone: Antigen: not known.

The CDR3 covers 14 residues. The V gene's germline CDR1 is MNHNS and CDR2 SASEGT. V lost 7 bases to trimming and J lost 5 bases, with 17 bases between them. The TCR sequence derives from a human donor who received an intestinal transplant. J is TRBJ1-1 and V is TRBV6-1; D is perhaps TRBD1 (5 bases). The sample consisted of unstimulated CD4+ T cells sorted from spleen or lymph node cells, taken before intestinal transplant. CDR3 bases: TGTGCCAGCACTTGGGCAGGGCGGTTGACTGAAGCTTTCTTT. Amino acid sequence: CASTWAGRLTEAFF.